This TCR beta chain was recovered during a study of glioma-infiltrating T cells after dendritic cell vaccination. The CDR3 is 13 amino acids. V dropped 8 bases and J dropped 4; count of bases not matched to a gene: 4. Germline V gene lookup returns CDR1 ENHRY and CDR2 SYGVKD. Study-wide points: Longer survival after dendritic cell vaccination followed higher pretreatment TIL content.

The primer mix had 60 V beta and 13 J beta primers. Assay: immunoSEQ multiplex PCR; the TCRdb copy retains only in-frame clones and omits some. The sample records tens of thousands of clones, roughly nine tenths being singletons. As for this clone: Its antigen remains unknown.

Documented time point: after dendritic cell vaccination, including at tumor progression/relapse. Isocitrate dehydrogenase mutation was absent in all glioblastoma patients. This clonotype originated in a human donor with glioblastoma. The chain is built from TRBV10-3 and TRBJ1-1, with TRBD1 matching 10 bases. The sample was blood, taken after dendritic cell vaccination. The CDR3 protein is CAISGQGSTEAFF. CDR3 sequence (DNA): TGTGCCATCTCGGGACAGGGGAGCACTGAAGCTTTCTTT.